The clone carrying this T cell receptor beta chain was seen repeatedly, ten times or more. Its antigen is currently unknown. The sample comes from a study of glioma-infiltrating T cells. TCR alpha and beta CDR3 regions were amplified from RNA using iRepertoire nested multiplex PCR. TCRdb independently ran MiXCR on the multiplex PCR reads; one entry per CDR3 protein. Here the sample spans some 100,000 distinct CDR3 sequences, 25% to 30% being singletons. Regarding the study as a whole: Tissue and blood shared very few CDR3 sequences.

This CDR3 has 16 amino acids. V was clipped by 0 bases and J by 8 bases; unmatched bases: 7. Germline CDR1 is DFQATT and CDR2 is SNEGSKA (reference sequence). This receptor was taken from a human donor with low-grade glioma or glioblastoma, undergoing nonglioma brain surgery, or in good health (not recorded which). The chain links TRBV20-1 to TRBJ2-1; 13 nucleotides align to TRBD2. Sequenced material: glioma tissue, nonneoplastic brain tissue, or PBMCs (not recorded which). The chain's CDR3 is CSARDLNGLAGDEQFF. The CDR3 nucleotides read TGCAGTGCTAGAGATCTTAATGGACTAGCGGGAGATGAGCAGTTCTTC.